The entry below describes one TCR beta chain. This specimen belongs to a study of shared clonotypes between healthy human individuals. Study context: Per-donor plates numbered three CD4 naive, three CD4 memory, two CD8 naive and one CD8 memory.

With 5 bases removed from V and 4 bases from J, the gap between germline ends came to 8 bases. This CDR3 contains 13 residues. Germline loops: CDR1 SNHLY, CDR2 FYNNEI. An approximately 200 ng quantity of DNA, tens of thousands of T cell genomes, went into the sorted-subset replicate PCRs. This table comes from immunoSEQ multiplex PCR, and its TCRdb copy is limited to in-frame clones, with some not included. Of roughly 2.5 million clones in the sample, about 92% were seen once. The sequenced sample was naive CD4+ T cells sorted from blood. Stated subset: CD45RA+ positively selected. The chain recombines TRBV2 with TRBJ2-2; D gene uncertain. This TCR was sampled from a man between 18 and 29 years old in good health. CDR3 amino acids: CASSQTLTGELFF. Written as DNA, the CDR3 is TGTGCCAGCAGTCAGACTCTCACCGGGGAGCTGTTTTTT.